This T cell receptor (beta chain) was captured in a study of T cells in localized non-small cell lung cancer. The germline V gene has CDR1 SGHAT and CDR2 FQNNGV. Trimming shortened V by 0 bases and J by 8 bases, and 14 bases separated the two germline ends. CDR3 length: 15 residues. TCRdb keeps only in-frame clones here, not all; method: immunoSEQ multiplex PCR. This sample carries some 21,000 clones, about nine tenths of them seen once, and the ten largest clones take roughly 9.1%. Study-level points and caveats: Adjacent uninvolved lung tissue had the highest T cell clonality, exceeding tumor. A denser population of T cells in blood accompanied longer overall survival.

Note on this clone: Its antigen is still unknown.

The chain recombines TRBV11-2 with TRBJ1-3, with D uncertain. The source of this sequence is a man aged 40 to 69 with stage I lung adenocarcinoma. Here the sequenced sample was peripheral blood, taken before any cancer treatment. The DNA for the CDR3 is TGTGCCAGCAGCTTAGAGGGGAGACCGGGATACACCATATATTTT. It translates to CASSLEGRPGYTIYF.